One and the same sample provided the 9 T cell receptor beta chains below, sequenced in a study of CD8 T cells in Susac syndrome. Random hexamers were used to reverse transcribe the RNA input (roughly 0.5 to 1 ug). Each CDR3 protein gets one entry after TCRdb re-called the immunoSEQ multiplex PCR reads with MiXCR. Of about 52,000 distinct CDR3 sequences in the sample, roughly 93% are singletons; the top ten hold less than 0.55%. The sequencing input was CD8+ T cells from PBMCs. The receptors originated from a human donor with multiple sclerosis.

This chain uses TRBV27 with TRBJ2-1; 15 nucleotides line up with TRBD2. J was trimmed by 4 bases and V by 2 bases; bases with no gene match: 0. Germline loops: CDR1 MNHEY, CDR2 SMNVEV (reference sequence). The CDR3 contains 16 residues. CDR3 protein: CASSLGTSGGYNEQFF. The CDR3 DNA sequence: TGTGCCAGCAGTTTAGGGACTAGCGGGGGGTACAATGAGCAGTTCTTC.

J is TRBJ2-7 and V is TRBV5-1, with D perhaps matching TRBD2 (5 bases). Germline lookup yields CDR1 SGHRS and CDR2 YFSETQ. The CDR3 consists of 16 residues. Between the trimmed V and J ends, which lost 0 bases and 0 bases, there was a span of 13 bases. The CDR3 coding sequence is TGCGCCAGCAGCTTGGGAGGGAGTCCTAGCTCCTACGAGCAGTACTTC. It is translated as CASSLGGSPSSYEQYF.

This chain connects TRBV3-1 to TRBJ2-7, with D unclear. The V and J ends lost 3 bases and 6 bases respectively, with 12 bases between them. The CDR3 has 13 amino acids. CDR1 and CDR2 (germline): LGHDT, YNNKEL (reference sequence). CDR3 in DNA: TGTGCCAGCAGCCAGGGGATGAATTTCGAGCAGTACTTC. It encodes CASSQGMNFEQYF.

The CDR3 loop reads CASSFSGETQYF. In DNA form, the CDR3 reads TGTGCCAGCAGTTTTTCGGGGGAGACCCAGTACTTC. The chain carries TRBV12-3 or TRBV12-4 and TRBJ2-5, with D possibly matching TRBD2 (5 bases). The V end was cut by 3 bases, the J end by 5 bases, with 7 bases between. The CDR3 spans 12 residues.

The J gene is TRBJ1-1, the V gene TRBV28; the match to TRBD1 covers 9 bases. The V segment lost 7 bases and the J segment 3 bases; nucleotides outside the gene matches: 6. This CDR3 has 14 amino acids. Germline V lookup: CDR1 MDHEN, CDR2 SYDVKM. CDR3 nucleotide sequence: TGTGCCAGCACTCGGACAGGGGAGGACACTGAAGCTTTCTTT. Translation gives CASTRTGEDTEAFF.

The chain links TRBV7-9 to TRBJ2-2; no clear D. There are 15 residues in the CDR3. The germline V gene has CDR1 SEHNR and CDR2 FQNEAQ (reference sequence). Trimming removed 2 bases from V and 0 bases from J, with 7 bases in between. CDR3 residues: CASSLWVANTGELFF. CDR3 bases: TGTGCCAGCAGCTTATGGGTAGCGAACACCGGGGAGCTGTTTTTT.

CDR3 in DNA: TGCAGCGTCTGCCCTGTAGCAACTAATGAAAAACTGTTTTTT. It is translated as CSVCPVATNEKLFF. The chain joins TRBV29-1 to TRBJ1-4; D unclear. Trimming took 6 bases from V and 0 from J, leaving 11 bases between them. CDR3 length: 14 residues. From germline, CDR1 is SQVTM and CDR2 ANQGSEA.

The chain recombines TRBV6-1 with TRBJ1-2; no firm D call. This CDR3 has 13 residues. The ends were cut back, 3 bases at V and 4 bases at J, with 9 bases in the middle. Germline assignment: CDR1 MNHNS and CDR2 SASEGT. The CDR3 sequence: CASSDRFTYGYTF. CDR3 nucleotides: TGTGCCAGCAGTGACAGGTTCACCTATGGCTACACCTTC.

The chain is built from TRBV29-1 and TRBJ1-1, with TRBD1 matching 7 bases. CDR1 SQVTM and CDR2 ANQGSEA come from the germline V gene. The CDR3 is 12 amino acids. V lost 2 bases to trimming and J lost 6 bases; unmatched junction nucleotides: 3. CDR3 protein: CSVEQGESEAFF. Written as DNA, the CDR3 is TGCAGCGTTGAACAGGGGGAATCTGAAGCTTTCTTT. Supplemented by reference TRBV29-1 and TRBJ1-1, the full variable domain reads SAVISQKPSRDICQRGTSLTIQCQVDSQVTMMFWYRQQPGQSLTLIATANQGSEATYESGFVIDKFPISRPNLTFSTLTVSNMSPEDSSIYLCSVEQGESEAFFGQGTRLTVV.